This entry features one T cell receptor (beta chain) sequence. The CDR3 is made up of 15 amino acids. CDR1 is MDHEN and CDR2 is SYDVKM in the germline V gene. V was clipped by 2 bases and J by 2 bases, with 10 bases between them. The data are from a study of patients and donors after allogeneic stem cell transplantation. TCRdb recomputed calls from the RT-PCR reads with MiXCR, one row per CDR3 protein. The sample records about a million distinct CDR3 sequences, roughly 18% being singletons. The TCR sequence derives from a human donor who was either an allogeneic HSCT recipient or a stem cell or donor lymphocyte infusion donor (not recorded which). It is not recorded whose cells these are; they may come from a transplant donor. The gene calls are TRBV28 and TRBJ2-1; TRBD1 or TRBD2 may be the D gene (5 bases each). Sequencing used blood, either unsorted or a sorted T cell fraction (not recorded which). The CDR3 sequence is CASSLGDPTYNEQFF. The CDR3 DNA is TGTGCCAGCAGTTTAGGGGACCCCACCTACAATGAGCAGTTCTTC.